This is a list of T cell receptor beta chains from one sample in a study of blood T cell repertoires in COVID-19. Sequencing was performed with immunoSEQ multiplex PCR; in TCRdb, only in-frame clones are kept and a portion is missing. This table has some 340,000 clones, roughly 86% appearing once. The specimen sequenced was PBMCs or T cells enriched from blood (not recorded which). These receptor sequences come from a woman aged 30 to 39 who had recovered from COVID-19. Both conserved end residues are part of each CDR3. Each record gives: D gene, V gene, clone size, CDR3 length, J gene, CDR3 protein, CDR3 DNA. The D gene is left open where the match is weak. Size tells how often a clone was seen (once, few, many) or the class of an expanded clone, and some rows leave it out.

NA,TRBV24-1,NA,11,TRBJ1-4,CATPGGVKLFF,TGTGCCACCCCGGGAGGGGTCAAACTGTTTTTT
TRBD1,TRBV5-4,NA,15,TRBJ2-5,CASSLPPGGQETQYF,TGTGCCAGCAGCTTGCCCCCAGGGGGCCAAGAGACCCAGTACTTC
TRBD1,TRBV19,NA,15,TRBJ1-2,CASSPPGQGDDRYTF,TGTGCCAGTAGTCCACCGGGACAGGGGGATGATCGCTACACCTTC
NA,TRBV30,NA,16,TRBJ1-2,CAWSVGAGARDYGYTF,TGTGCCTGGAGTGTAGGGGCAGGGGCAAGAGACTATGGCTACACCTTC
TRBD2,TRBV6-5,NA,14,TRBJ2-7,CASSPSGGIYEQYF,TGTGCCAGCAGTCCCAGCGGGGGAATTTACGAGCAGTACTTC
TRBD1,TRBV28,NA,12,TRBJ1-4,CASGTGHEKLFF,TGTGCCAGCGGGACAGGGCATGAAAAACTGTTTTTT
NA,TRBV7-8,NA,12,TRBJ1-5,CASSDGNQPQHF,TGTGCCAGCAGTGACGGGAATCAGCCCCAGCATTTT
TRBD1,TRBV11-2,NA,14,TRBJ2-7,CASSRDRGNYEQYF,TGTGCCAGCAGCCGGGACAGGGGGAACTACGAGCAGTACTTC
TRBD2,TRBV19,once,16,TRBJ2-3,CASSKGTSGITDTQYF,TGTGCCAGTAGTAAAGGGACTAGCGGGATCACAGATACGCAGTATTTT
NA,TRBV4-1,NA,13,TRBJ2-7,CASSEVKSYEQYF,TGCGCCAGCAGCGAGGTGAAGTCCTACGAGCAGTACTTC
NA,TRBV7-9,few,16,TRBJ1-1,CASSPRWRGPNTEAFF,TGTGCCAGCAGCCCGAGGTGGCGGGGCCCGAACACTGAAGCTTTCTTT
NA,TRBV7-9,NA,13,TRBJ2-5,CASADSGEETQYF,TGTGCCAGCGCCGATAGCGGCGAAGAGACCCAGTACTTC
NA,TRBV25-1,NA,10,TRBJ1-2,CASFSRGYTF,TGTGCCAGCTTCAGTCGCGGCTACACCTTC
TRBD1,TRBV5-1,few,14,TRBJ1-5,CASSLTGGWQPQHF,TGCGCCAGCAGCTTGACAGGGGGTTGGCAGCCCCAGCATTTT
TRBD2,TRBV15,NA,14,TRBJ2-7,CATSSKRGAYEQYF,TGTGCCACCAGCAGTAAGCGGGGGGCTTACGAGCAGTACTTC
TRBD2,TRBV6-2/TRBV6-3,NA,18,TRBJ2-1,CASSYSRVSGGSYNEQFF,TGTGCCAGCAGTTACTCGCGGGTGAGCGGGGGCTCCTACAATGAGCAGTTCTTC
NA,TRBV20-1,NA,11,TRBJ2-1,CSARGRNEQFF,TGCAGTGCCCGAGGGAGGAACGAGCAGTTCTTC
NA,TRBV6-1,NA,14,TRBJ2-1,CASSELSNYNEQFF,TGTGCCAGCAGTGAATTGTCCAATTACAATGAGCAGTTCTTC